The clone carrying this T cell receptor beta chain was counted at least ten times. The data derive from a study of read filtering for tumor transcriptome and immune sequencing. Study-level information: Per sample, TCR-region reads ranged about 4.05 to 10.27 million by IR-seq, roughly 75 to 1,400 by RNA-seq.

From germline, CDR1 is SGHTA and CDR2 FQGTGA. The CDR3 totals 15 residues. V lost 2 bases, J lost 7 bases, and 12 bases lay in between. The library was built from 400 ng RNA with molecular barcoded adaptors for alpha/delta and beta/gamma chains. TCRdb itself ran the reads through MiXCR, one entry per CDR3 protein. This sample yields approximately 62,000 distinct CDR3 sequences, of which around a fifth are seen a single time; about a tenth belongs to the top ten. This clonotype originated in a donor at least 40 years old with multiple myeloma. Source material: a population of CD138-negative cells sorted from bone marrow. The chain is built from TRBV7-3 and TRBJ1-6, with D uncertain. CDR3 sequence reads: CASSLGPGSNSPLHF. The CDR3 nucleotides read TGTGCCAGCAGCTTAGGTCCAGGTTCAAATTCACCCCTCCACTTT.